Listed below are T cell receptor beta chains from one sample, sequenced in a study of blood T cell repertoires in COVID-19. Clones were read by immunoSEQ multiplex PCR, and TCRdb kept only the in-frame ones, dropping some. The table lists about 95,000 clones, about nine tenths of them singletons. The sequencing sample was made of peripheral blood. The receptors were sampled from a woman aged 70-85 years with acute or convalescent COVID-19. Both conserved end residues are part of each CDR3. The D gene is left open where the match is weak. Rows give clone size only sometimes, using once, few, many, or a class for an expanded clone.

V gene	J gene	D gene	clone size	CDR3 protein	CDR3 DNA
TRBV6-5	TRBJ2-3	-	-	CASSYMDTQYF	TGTGCCAGCAGTTATATGGATACGCAGTATTTT
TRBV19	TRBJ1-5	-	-	CASSMQGGQPQHF	TGTGCCAGTAGTATGCAGGGTGGCCAGCCCCAGCATTTT
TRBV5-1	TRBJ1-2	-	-	CASSFGQGTPNYGYTF	TGCGCCAGCAGCTTTGGGCAGGGCACCCCAAACTATGGCTACACCTTC
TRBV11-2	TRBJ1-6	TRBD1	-	CASSFGGQYSPLHF	TGTGCCAGCAGCTTTGGGGGACAGTATTCACCCCTCCACTTT
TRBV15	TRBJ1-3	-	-	CATSRAALTTGRGNTIYF	TGTGCCACCAGCAGAGCCGCGCTTACAACAGGGCGGGGAAACACCATATATTTT
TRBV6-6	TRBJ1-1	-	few	CASSPRDAEAFF	TGTGCCAGCAGTCCCAGGGATGCTGAAGCTTTCTTT
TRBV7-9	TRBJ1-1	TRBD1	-	CASSRRTGGMNTEAFF	TGTGCCAGCAGCCGAAGGACAGGGGGAATGAACACTGAAGCTTTCTTT
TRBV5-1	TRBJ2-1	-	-	CASKRGDSYNEQFF	TGCGCCAGCAAGAGAGGAGACTCCTACAATGAGCAGTTCTTC
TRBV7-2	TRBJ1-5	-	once	CASSFYGNRNQPQHF	TGTGCCAGCAGCTTTTATGGGAACAGGAATCAGCCCCAGCATTTT
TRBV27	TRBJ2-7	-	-	CASSLLGIALAYEQYF	TGTGCCAGCAGCCTACTTGGTATTGCACTAGCCTACGAGCAGTACTTC
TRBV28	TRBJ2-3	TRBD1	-	CASSSKGQGAPMDTQYF	TGTGCCAGCAGTTCAAAGGGACAGGGGGCGCCCATGGATACGCAGTATTTT
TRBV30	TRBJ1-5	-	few	CAWRGQGQGPQHF	TGTGCCTGGAGGGGGCAGGGCCAGGGGCCCCAGCATTTT
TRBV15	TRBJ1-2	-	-	CATSRDGGAYGYTF	TGTGCCACCAGCAGAGATGGGGGGGCCTATGGCTACACCTTC
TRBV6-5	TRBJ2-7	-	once	CASQGIAVSYEQYF	TGTGCCAGCCAAGGGATAGCGGTCTCCTACGAGCAGTACTTC
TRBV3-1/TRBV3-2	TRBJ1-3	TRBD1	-	CASSHRGALSGNTIYF	TGTGCCAGCAGCCACAGGGGGGCTCTCTCGGGAAACACCATATATTTT
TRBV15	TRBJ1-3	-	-	CATSRVPGASGNTIYF	TGTGCCACCAGCAGAGTGCCAGGTGCCTCTGGAAACACCATATATTTT
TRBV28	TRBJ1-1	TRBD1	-	CASSLPTGSAEAFF	TGTGCCAGCAGTTTACCGACAGGGAGCGCTGAAGCTTTCTTT
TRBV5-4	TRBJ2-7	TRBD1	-	CASSLGDRGYEQYF	TGTGCCAGCAGCTTGGGGGACAGGGGATACGAGCAGTACTTC
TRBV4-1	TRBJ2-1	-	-	CASSQDPGVGWEQFF	TGCGCCAGCAGCCAAGACCCCGGGGTAGGGTGGGAGCAGTTCTTC
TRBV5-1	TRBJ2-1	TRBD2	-	CASSSYNSSGKVGYNEQFF	TGCGCCAGCAGCTCCTATAATTCTAGCGGGAAGGTGGGATACAATGAGCAGTTCTTC
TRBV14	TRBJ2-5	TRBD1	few	CASSQLTGVDGKYQETQYF	TGTGCCAGCAGCCAACTGACAGGGGTGGACGGAAAGTACCAAGAGACCCAGTACTTC
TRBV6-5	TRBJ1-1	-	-	CASRIQGALNTEAFF	TGTGCCAGCAGGATACAGGGAGCGTTGAACACTGAAGCTTTCTTT
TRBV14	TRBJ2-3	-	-	CASSPRASFGTDTQYF	TGTGCCAGCAGCCCCCGGGCTAGCTTTGGCACAGATACGCAGTATTTT
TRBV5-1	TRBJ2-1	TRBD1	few	CASRGTGPSSYNEQFF	TGCGCCAGCAGAGGGACAGGACCTAGCTCCTACAATGAGCAGTTCTTC
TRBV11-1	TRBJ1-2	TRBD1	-	CASSSRDRGNYGYTF	TGTGCCAGCAGCTCCAGGGACAGGGGGAACTATGGCTACACCTTC
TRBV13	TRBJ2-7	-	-	CASSLGGREQYF	TGTGCCAGCAGCTTAGGGGGGCGCGAGCAGTACTTC
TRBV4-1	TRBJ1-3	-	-	CASSQAYSRVSGNTIYF	TGCGCCAGCAGCCAAGCCTATTCCAGGGTGTCTGGAAACACCATATATTTT
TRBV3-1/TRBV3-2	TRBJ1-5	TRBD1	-	CASSRTGTSNQPQHF	TGTGCCAGCAGCCGGACAGGGACTAGCAATCAGCCCCAGCATTTT
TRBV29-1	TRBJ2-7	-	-	CSVETGLYSYEQYF	TGCAGCGTTGAAACAGGGCTGTACTCCTACGAGCAGTACTTC
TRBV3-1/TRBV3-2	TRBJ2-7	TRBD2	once	CASSQAPLAGGPEQYF	TGTGCCAGCAGCCAAGCGCCACTAGCGGGAGGGCCCGAGCAGTACTTC
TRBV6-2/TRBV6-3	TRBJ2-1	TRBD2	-	CASSYPTGLAGVEQFF	TGTGCCAGCAGTTACCCAACGGGACTAGCGGGAGTTGAGCAGTTCTTC
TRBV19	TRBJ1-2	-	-	CASSSSRSPYGYTF	TGTGCCAGTAGTAGCTCCCGGAGCCCCTATGGCTACACCTTC
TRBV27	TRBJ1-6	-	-	CASSRGIERLAPLHF	TGTGCCAGCAGTAGGGGTATAGAGAGATTGGCACCCCTCCACTTT
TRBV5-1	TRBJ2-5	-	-	CASSLAGGAQETQYF	TGCGCCAGCAGCTTGGCCGGTGGAGCCCAAGAGACCCAGTACTTC
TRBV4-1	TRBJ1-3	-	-	CASSQENTASGNTIYF	TGCGCCAGCAGCCAAGAAAACACAGCCTCTGGAAACACCATATATTTT
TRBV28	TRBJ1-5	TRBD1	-	CASRNQGASQPQHF	TGTGCCAGCAGAAACCAGGGGGCGAGTCAGCCCCAGCATTTT
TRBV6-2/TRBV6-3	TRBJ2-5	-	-	CASSYTQETQYF	TGTGCCAGCAGTTACACTCAAGAGACCCAGTACTTC
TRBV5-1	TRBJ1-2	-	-	CASSLGQSYGYTF	TGCGCCAGCAGCTTAGGACAGAGTTATGGCTACACCTTC
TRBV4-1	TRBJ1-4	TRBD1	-	CASSPVGTGINEKLFF	TGCGCCAGCAGCCCCGTGGGGACAGGGATTAATGAAAAACTGTTTTTT
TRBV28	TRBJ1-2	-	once	CASSSTPYGYTF	TGTGCCAGCAGTTCGACACCGTATGGCTACACCTTC
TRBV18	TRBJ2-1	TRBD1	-	CASSPTTGNYNEQFF	TGTGCCAGCTCACCAACGACAGGGAACTACAATGAGCAGTTCTTC
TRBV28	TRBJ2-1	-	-	CASTSDYNEQFF	TGTGCCAGCACTAGCGACTACAATGAGCAGTTCTTC
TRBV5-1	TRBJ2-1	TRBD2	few	CASSLASSGRTGNEQFF	TGCGCCAGCAGCTTGGCCTCAAGCGGGAGAACGGGGAATGAGCAGTTCTTC
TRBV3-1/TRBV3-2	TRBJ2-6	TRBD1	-	CASSRQGTGANVLTF	TGTGCCAGCAGCCGACAGGGAACTGGGGCCAACGTCCTGACTTTC
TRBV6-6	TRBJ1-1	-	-	CASSAREVEAFF	TGTGCCAGCAGTGCGAGGGAGGTTGAAGCTTTCTTT
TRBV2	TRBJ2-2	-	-	CASTQNTGELFF	TGTGCCAGCACACAGAACACCGGGGAGCTGTTTTTT
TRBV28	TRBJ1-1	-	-	CASTLKRSITNTEAFF	TGTGCCAGCACCCTTAAGAGGAGTATAACCAACACTGAAGCTTTCTTT
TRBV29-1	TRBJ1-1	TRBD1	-	CSGWTGRETEAFF	TGCAGCGGTTGGACAGGGAGAGAAACTGAAGCTTTCTTT
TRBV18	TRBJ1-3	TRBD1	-	CASSPPGQGAGNTIYF	TGTGCCAGCTCACCTCCGGGACAGGGGGCTGGAAACACCATATATTTT
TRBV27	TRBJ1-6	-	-	CASSLYFLQGSSYNSPLHF	TGTGCCAGCAGTTTATATTTTTTGCAGGGAAGCTCCTATAATTCACCCCTCCACTTT